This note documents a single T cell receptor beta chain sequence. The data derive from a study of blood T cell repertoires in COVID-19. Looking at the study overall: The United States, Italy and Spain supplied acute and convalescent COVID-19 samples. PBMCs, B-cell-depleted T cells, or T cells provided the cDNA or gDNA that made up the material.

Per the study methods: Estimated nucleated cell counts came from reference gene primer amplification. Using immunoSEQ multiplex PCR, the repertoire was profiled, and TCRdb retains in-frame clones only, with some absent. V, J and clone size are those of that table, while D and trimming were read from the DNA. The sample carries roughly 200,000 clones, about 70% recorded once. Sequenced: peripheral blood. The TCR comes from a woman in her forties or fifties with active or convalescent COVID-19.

CDR3 in DNA: TGTGCCAGCAGCCCGGGACTCGACCTACGGCAGCAGTACTTC. Translating gives CASSPGLDLRQQYF. The V gene is TRBV28, the J gene TRBJ2-7, with D possibly TRBD2 on 6 matching bases. Looked up from germline, CDR1 is MDHEN and CDR2 is SYDVKM. V lost 6 bases to trimming and J lost 8 bases, with 20 bases between them. This CDR3 region has 14 residues.